Listed here are 8 T cell receptor beta chains from one sample, sequenced in a study of cytomegalovirus exposure and HLA in healthy donors. The PCR used 60 Vbeta and 13 Jbeta primers. The data were produced by immunoSEQ multiplex PCR, yet TCRdb's version contains in-frame clones alone and is incomplete. This sample has approximately 150,000 clones, with around 78% found just once. Specimen: PBMCs. Receptors originate from a woman between 35 and 50 years old in good health and CMV-seronegative.

V is TRBV30 and J is TRBJ1-1; D ambiguous. Looked up from germline, CDR1 is GTSNPN and CDR2 is SVGIG (reference sequence). The CDR3 length is 13 residues. Trimming took 2 bases from V and 5 from J, leaving 12 bases between them. The CDR3 sequence: CAWSLEVLTEAFF. The DNA for the CDR3 is TGTGCCTGGAGTCTTGAGGTGTTAACTGAAGCTTTCTTT.

This sequence joins TRBV5-6 and TRBJ2-2, with 10 bases fitting TRBD1. Germline loops: CDR1 SGHDT, CDR2 YYEEEE. The CDR3 is made up of 16 amino acids. J was trimmed by 5 bases and V by 4 bases; bases with no gene match: 8. CDR3 amino acids: CASSLYGTGDTGELFF. In DNA form, the CDR3 reads TGTGCCAGCAGCCTGTATGGGACAGGGGATACCGGGGAGCTGTTTTTT.

The chain joins TRBV5-1 to TRBJ2-2, with 9 bases aligning to TRBD1. There are 15 residues in the CDR3. Trimming took 4 bases from V and 1 from J; bases not matched to a gene: 2. Per germline, CDR1 SGHRS and CDR2 YFSETQ. Here the CDR3 reads CASSQGQGNTGELFF. The DNA of the CDR3 is TGCGCCAGCAGCCAGGGACAGGGGAACACCGGGGAGCTGTTTTTT.

CDR3 residues: CASSRTPGTSGIYEQYF. CDR3 in DNA: TGTGCCAGCAGCCGTACTCCCGGGACTAGCGGGATCTACGAGCAGTACTTC. The chain recombines TRBV11-3 with TRBJ2-7, with 13 bases matching TRBD2. The length of the CDR3 is 17 residues. Germline V gives CDR1 SGHNT, CDR2 YENEEA. V trimming: 5 bases; J trimming: 3 bases; junction bases outside the gene matches: 10.

The rearrangement links TRBV1 to TRBJ2-7; whether TRBD2, the table's D call, matches the DNA was not checked. TRBV1 is labeled a pseudogene. The CDR3 totals 16 residues. For the CDR3, the DNA is TGCACCAGCAGCCCCCTAAAGACTAGCGGGACCCACGAGCAGTACTTC. Translating it yields CTSSPLKTSGTHEQYF.

The chain recombines TRBV2 with TRBJ2-7; 7 bases match TRBD2. Germline-derived CDR1 and CDR2 are SNHLY and FYNNEI. The CDR3 covers 14 residues. The junction had 8 bases not matched to a gene; V was cut back by 6 bases and J by 3 bases. The DNA for the CDR3 is TGTGCCAGCAGCCTGGAGCTAGCGGTCTACGAGCAGTACTTC. Its translation is CASSLELAVYEQYF.

This clone came up a few times. The V call is TRBV14, the J call TRBJ2-3; 11 bases map to TRBD2. CDR1 and CDR2 from the germline V gene are SGHDN and FVKESK. The CDR3 is 15 residues long. After removal of 5 bases from V and 1 base from J, the junction contained 2 bases not matched to a gene. CDR3 bases: TGTGCCAGCAGCATACTAGCGGGAGGCACAGATACGCAGTATTTT. It codes for CASSILAGGTDTQYF.

As for this clone: Other DNA sequences within the sample encode an identical CDR3. This chain joins TRBV6-5 and TRBJ2-3; D gene unclear. Per germline, CDR1 MNHEY and CDR2 SVGAGI. Trimming removed 2 bases from V and 1 base from J, with 4 bases in between. The CDR3 has 13 residues. This chain's CDR3 is CASSYSGTDTQYF. CDR3 DNA sequence: TGTGCCAGCAGTTACAGCGGCACAGATACGCAGTATTTT.